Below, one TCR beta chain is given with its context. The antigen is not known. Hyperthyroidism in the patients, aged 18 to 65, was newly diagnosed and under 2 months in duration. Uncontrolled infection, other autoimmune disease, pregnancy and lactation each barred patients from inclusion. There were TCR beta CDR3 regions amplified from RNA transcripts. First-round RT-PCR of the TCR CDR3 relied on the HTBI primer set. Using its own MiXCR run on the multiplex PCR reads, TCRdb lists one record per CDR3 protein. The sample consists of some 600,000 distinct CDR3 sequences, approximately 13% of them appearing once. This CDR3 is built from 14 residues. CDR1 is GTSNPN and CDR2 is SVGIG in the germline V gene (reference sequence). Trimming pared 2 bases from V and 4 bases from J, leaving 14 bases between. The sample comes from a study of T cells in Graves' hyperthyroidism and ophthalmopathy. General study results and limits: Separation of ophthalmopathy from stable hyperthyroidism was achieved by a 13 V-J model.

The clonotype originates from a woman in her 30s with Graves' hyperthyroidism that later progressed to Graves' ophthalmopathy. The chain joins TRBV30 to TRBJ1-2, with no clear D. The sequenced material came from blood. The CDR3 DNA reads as TGTGCCTGGAGTTTGTTTGCGGATCCCTATGGCTACACCTTC. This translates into CAWSLFADPYGYTF.